These 31 T cell receptor beta chains share one sample of origin, sequenced in a study of T-cell memory formation after mild COVID-19. In TCRdb, the 5' RACE reads were re-called with MiXCR into one record per CDR3 protein. The sample lists about 250,000 distinct CDR3 sequences, about 16% seen once, with around 2.2% in the top ten. The sample consisted of PBMCs or a T cell subset sorted from them (not recorded which). All receptors derive from an adult woman who had mild COVID-19 (a few samples of this study predate the infection). Cell type and time point are not known.

This clonotype was counted a few times. The chain joins TRBV2 to TRBJ2-1, with 9 bases identical to TRBD1. The CDR3 extends over 14 amino acids. With V trimmed by 8 bases and J by 9 bases, 11 bases remained unmatched. Germline CDR1 is SNHLY and CDR2 is FYNNEI. The CDR3 spells CASPRDRVAGEQFF. The CDR3 DNA sequence: TGTGCCAGCCCCCGGGACAGGGTGGCGGGTGAGCAGTTCTTC.

This clonotype was detected only a few times. The V gene is TRBV5-6, the J gene TRBJ2-5; the match to TRBD2 covers 7 bases. This CDR3 region has 15 residues. Germline V gives CDR1 SGHDT, CDR2 YYEEEE. Trimming removed 1 base from V and 2 bases from J; junction bases left unmatched: 5. This CDR3 reads CASSLLGRGQETQYF. CDR3 bases: TGTGCCAGCAGCTTGTTAGGGCGGGGGCAAGAGACCCAGTACTTC. The complete variable domain, with remaining parts taken from reference TRBV5-6 and TRBJ2-5, reads DAGVTQSPTHLIKTRGQQVTLRCSPKSGHDTVSWYQQALGQGPQFIFQYYEEEERQRGNFPDRFSGHQFPNYSSELNVNALLLGDSALYLCASSLLGRGQETQYFGPGTRLLVL.

This chain connects TRBV5-1 to TRBJ1-6, with 11 positions matching TRBD1. Germline V gives CDR1 SGHRS, CDR2 YFSETQ. CDR3 length equals 17 residues. After removal of 1 base from V and 9 bases from J, the junction contained 9 bases not matched to a gene. The CDR3 reads CASSLRTGGAEGSPLHF. For the CDR3, the DNA is TGCGCCAGCAGCTTGAGGACAGGGGGCGCGGAGGGTTCACCCCTCCACTTT.

This clonotype was recorded many times. The V and J genes are TRBV7-6 and TRBJ2-3; tentative D call: TRBD1 (5 bases). Trimming left V 5 bases short and J 0 bases short, with 9 bases between. CDR1 is SGHVS, CDR2 FNYEAQ, per germline. This CDR3 spans 14 amino acids. The CDR3 is CASSPKGSTDTQYF. DNA of the CDR3: TGTGCCAGCAGCCCTAAGGGGAGCACAGATACGCAGTATTTT. The variable domain in full, with the rest retrieved from reference TRBV7-6 and TRBJ2-3, is GAGVSQSPRYKVTKRGQDVALRCDPISGHVSLYWYRQALGQGPEFLTYFNYEAQQDKSGLPNDRFSAERPEGSISTLTIQRTEQRDSAMYRCASSPKGSTDTQYFGPGTRLTVL.

The chain is built from TRBV7-9 and TRBJ2-5, with a tentative D call TRBD2 (6 bases). V shed 5 bases and J shed 5 bases, with 18 bases lying between them. The CDR3 is made up of 15 amino acids. In germline, CDR1 is SEHNR, CDR2 FQNEAQ (reference sequence). CDR3 sequence: CASSAGFGPGETQYF. The CDR3 DNA reads as TGTGCCAGCAGCGCGGGGTTTGGGCCGGGGGAGACCCAGTACTTC.

This clonotype was detected a few times. The chain joins TRBV10-3 to TRBJ2-1; 7 nucleotides agree with TRBD2. In germline, CDR1 is ENHRY, CDR2 SYGVKD. This CDR3 has 15 residues. V shed 2 bases, J shed 3 bases, and the junction held 4 bases outside the gene matches. The DNA of the CDR3 is TGTGCCATCAGTGAGGAAGGACTAGTCTACAATGAGCAGTTCTTC. This gives the protein CAISEEGLVYNEQFF.

The rearrangement uses TRBV29-1 and TRBJ1-2, with 7 bases aligning to TRBD1. This CDR3 has 14 residues. The J segment lost 2 bases and the V segment lost 7 bases, leaving 10 bases of the junction unmatched. The germline V gene encodes CDR1 SQVTM and CDR2 ANQGSEA. CDR3 amino acids: CSAINRGMNYGYTF. The CDR3 DNA follows: TGCAGCGCTATTAACAGGGGTATGAACTATGGCTACACCTTC. The full variable domain, with the rest looked up from reference TRBV29-1 and TRBJ1-2, is SAVISQKPSRDICQRGTSLTIQCQVDSQVTMMFWYRQQPGQSLTLIATANQGSEATYESGFVIDKFPISRPNLTFSTLTVSNMSPEDSSIYLCSAINRGMNYGYTFGSGTRLTVV.

In this sample, this clonotype turned up a few times. The rearrangement links TRBV9 to TRBJ1-1; D is perhaps TRBD1 (5 bases). Trimming left V 2 bases short and J 8 bases short, with 13 bases between. This CDR3 is 13 amino acids long. Germline V gives CDR1 SGDLS, CDR2 YYNGEE. CDR3 sequence: CASSVLGAGEAFF. CDR3 DNA sequence: TGTGCCAGCAGCGTTTTAGGGGCGGGGGAAGCTTTCTTT.

This clonotype was counted between two and nine times. The chain uses TRBV9 and TRBJ1-3; D gene unclear. The CDR3 consists of 15 residues. Germline CDR1 is SGDLS and CDR2 is YYNGEE. The V gene lost 2 bases and the J gene lost 0 bases, with 9 bases spanning the gap. CDR3 region: CASSVRGLSGNTIYF. The CDR3 DNA reads TGTGCCAGCAGCGTCCGAGGGCTCTCTGGAAACACCATATATTTT.

V usage is TRBV7-9 and J usage is TRBJ2-5, with D possibly being TRBD2 (6 bases). Germline CDR1 is SEHNR and CDR2 is FQNEAQ (reference sequence). The CDR3 loop spans 17 amino acids. Trimming shortened V by 5 bases and J by 2 bases, and 21 bases separated the two germline ends. CDR3 coding DNA: TGTGCCAGCAGCGCGCCGCCCGGGAGCATGAGGCAAGAGACCCAGTACTTC. It codes for CASSAPPGSMRQETQYF.

This clonotype turned up a few times. The chain joins TRBV19 to TRBJ1-2; D not certain. The germline V gene encodes CDR1 LNHDA and CDR2 SQIVND (reference sequence). V lost 3 bases, J lost 2 bases, and 10 bases lay in between. This CDR3 spans 14 amino acids. DNA of the CDR3: TGTGCCAGTAGTATGATAGGTTTCAACTATGGCTACACCTTC. This encodes CASSMIGFNYGYTF.

This clonotype has a count of ten or more. The rearrangement joins TRBV7-2 to TRBJ2-2; D unresolved. Germline V gene lookup returns CDR1 SGHTA and CDR2 FQGNSA. The V end lost 5 bases, the J end lost 4 bases, and 14 bases lay between the germline ends. The CDR3 has 15 amino acids. The chain's CDR3 is CASSKRMQATGELFF. For the CDR3, the DNA is TGTGCCAGCAGCAAACGAATGCAGGCCACCGGGGAGCTGTTTTTT.

This clonotype was picked up a small number of times. The chain is built from TRBV7-9 and TRBJ1-5; a possible D gene is TRBD1 (5 bases). The V gene lost 4 bases and the J gene lost 3 bases, with 19 bases spanning the gap. The CDR3 covers 17 residues. Germline V gene data show CDR1 as SEHNR and CDR2 as FQNEAQ (reference sequence). The CDR3 nucleotides read TGTGCCAGCAGCTCAGCCCGGGACTTCAATCCCAATCAGCCCCAGCATTTT. Translated, it gives CASSSARDFNPNQPQHF.

This clonotype was detected a few times. The junction shows a germline mismatch at one end, possibly a read error. The CDR3 loop is CASSVEGISHNEQFF. CDR3 sequence (DNA): TGTGCCAGCAGCGTAGAGGGGATCTCCCACAATGAGCAGTTCTTC. The chain employs TRBV9 and TRBJ2-1; tentative D call: TRBD1 (5 bases). From germline, CDR1 is SGDLS and CDR2 YYNGEE. CDR3 length: 15 amino acids.

The table lists this clonotype with many counts. The gene calls are TRBV5-1 and TRBJ2-3; D is ambiguous. This CDR3 is built from 15 residues. Trimming left V 0 bases short and J 4 bases short, with 12 bases between. Germline assignment: CDR1 SGHRS and CDR2 YFSETQ. The CDR3 sequence: CASSLGPTAADTQYF. The CDR3 nucleotides are TGCGCCAGCAGCTTGGGCCCTACAGCCGCAGATACGCAGTATTTT.

This clonotype was detected a few times. V is TRBV12-3 or TRBV12-4 and J is TRBJ1-2; D call uncertain. This CDR3 contains 12 residues. The ends were cut back, 1 base at V and 4 bases at J, with 4 bases in the middle. The CDR3 loop is CASSLDFYGYTF. The CDR3 DNA reads TGTGCCAGCAGTTTAGATTTCTATGGCTACACCTTC.

The V call is TRBV5-5, the J call TRBJ2-7, with D possibly being TRBD1 or TRBD2 (6 bases each). This CDR3 comprises 16 residues. The V and J ends lost 5 bases and 4 bases respectively, with 22 bases between them. Per the germline V gene, CDR1 is SGHKS and CDR2 is YYEKEE (reference sequence). CDR3 in amino acids: CASSSAWRGDHYEQYF. DNA for the CDR3: TGTGCCAGCAGTTCAGCTTGGAGGGGGGACCATTACGAGCAGTACTTC.

This clonotype turned up a few times. This chain connects TRBV27 to TRBJ2-1, with a possible D match to TRBD1 (5 bases). Per the germline V gene, CDR1 is MNHEY and CDR2 is SMNVEV (reference sequence). The CDR3 has 15 amino acids. Trimming left V 4 bases short and J 6 bases short, with 16 bases between. The CDR3: CASSSRQRIGNEQFF. The CDR3 DNA reads TGTGCCAGCAGTTCGCGACAGAGGATTGGCAATGAGCAGTTCTTC.

Ten or more counts support this clonotype. The chain employs TRBV20-1 and TRBJ2-7; maybe TRBD2 (6 bases). The V end was cut by 5 bases, the J end by 7 bases, with 21 bases between. CDR1 and CDR2 from the germline V gene are DFQATT and SNEGSKA (reference sequence). This CDR3 region has 14 residues. The CDR3 reads CSAQYRGPAGEQYF. CDR3 sequence (DNA): TGCAGTGCTCAATACCGGGGCCCGGCGGGAGAGCAGTACTTC.

V is TRBV7-3 and J is TRBJ2-1; 9 bases align to TRBD2. With V trimmed by 4 bases and J by 5 bases, 9 bases remained unmatched. Germline V gives CDR1 SGHTA, CDR2 FQGTGA. This CDR3 is built from 16 residues. CDR3 bases: TGTGCCAGCAGCTCCCCCGGGACTAGCAGGCACAATGAGCAGTTCTTC. Translation: CASSSPGTSRHNEQFF.

This clonotype occurred a few times. The chain is built from TRBV30 and TRBJ2-6; no firm D call. This CDR3 region has 14 residues. V lost 0 bases, J lost 0 bases, and 3 bases lay in between. Germline CDR1 reads GTSNPN; CDR2 reads SVGIG (reference sequence). CDR3 nucleotides: TGTGCCTGGAGTGTATCCTCTGGGGCCAACGTCCTGACTTTC. Translation: CAWSVSSGANVLTF.

The rearrangement joins TRBV5-1 to TRBJ1-1; 7 bases agree with TRBD1. After removal of 3 bases from V and 1 base from J, the junction contained 6 bases not matched to a gene. CDR1 and CDR2 from the germline V gene are SGHRS and YFSETQ. This CDR3 spans 15 amino acids. CDR3 coding DNA: TGCGCCAGCAGCTATTACCAGGGGGGGAACACTGAAGCTTTCTTT. Its translation: CASSYYQGGNTEAFF. Variable domain in full (rest from reference TRBV5-1 and TRBJ1-1): KAGVTQTPRYLIKTRGQQVTLSCSPISGHRSVSWYQQTPGQGLQFLFEYFSETQRNKGNFPGRFSGRQFSNSRSEMNVSTLELGDSALYLCASSYYQGGNTEAFFGQGTRLTVV.

In this sample, this clonotype turned up many times. This sequence joins TRBV5-1 and TRBJ1-1; 9 nucleotides agree with TRBD1. CDR1 is SGHRS, CDR2 YFSETQ, per germline. This CDR3 has 15 residues. The trim removed 4 bases at V and 2 bases at J, leaving 6 bases unmatched. The CDR3 nucleotides read TGCGCCAGCAGCACCCGGGACAGGGTAAACACTGAAGCTTTCTTT. The encoded protein is CASSTRDRVNTEAFF.

This clonotype appeared a few times. The chain has TRBV5-1 and TRBJ2-2; the D is unclear. The length of the CDR3 is 13 residues. V lost 4 bases, J lost 3 bases, and 7 bases lay in between. Per germline, CDR1 SGHRS and CDR2 YFSETQ. The CDR3 protein is CASSHDDTGELFF. The CDR3 nucleotides read TGCGCCAGCAGCCACGATGACACCGGGGAGCTGTTTTTT.

A few counts support this clonotype. The CDR3 sequence: CASSRGLENEKLFF. In nucleotides, the CDR3 is TGTGCCAGCAGTCGGGGACTGGAGAATGAAAAACTGTTTTTT. The rearrangement links TRBV6-5 to TRBJ1-4; a weak D match, TRBD1 (5 bases). V lost 5 bases and J 5 bases, leaving 12 bases between the germline ends. Germline CDR1 MNHEY, CDR2 SVGAGI. This CDR3 region has 14 residues.

This clonotype was seen many times. V is TRBV5-6 and J is TRBJ1-5; D is unresolved. The germline V and J ends were trimmed by 1 base and 4 bases, with 6 bases remaining between them. Germline V gene sequence: CDR1 SGHDT, CDR2 YYEEEE. There are 13 residues in the CDR3. CDR3 protein: CASSLPGNQPQHF. The CDR3 nucleotides read TGTGCCAGCAGCTTGCCGGGAAATCAGCCCCAGCATTTT.

At least ten counts were recorded for this clonotype. This chain connects TRBV7-2 to TRBJ2-7; D gene unclear. The CDR3 spans 13 residues. CDR1 SGHTA and CDR2 FQGNSA come from the germline V gene. Trimming pared 5 bases from V and 3 bases from J, leaving 11 bases between. CDR3 in amino acids: CASSMTVNYEQYF. CDR3 nucleotide sequence: TGTGCCAGCAGCATGACGGTCAACTACGAGCAGTACTTC. Full variable domain (missing parts from reference TRBV7-2 and TRBJ2-7): GAGVSQSPSNKVTEKGKDVELRCDPISGHTALYWYRQSLGQGLEFLIYFQGNSAPDKSGLPSDRFSAERTGGSVSTLTIQRTQQEDSAVYLCASSMTVNYEQYFGPGTRLTVT.

This clonotype occurred a few times. J is TRBJ2-5 and V is TRBV7-2, with unresolved D. V was shortened by 4 bases and J by 14 bases, with 11 bases between the two germline ends. Germline assignment: CDR1 SGHTA and CDR2 FQGNSA. CDR3 length: 10 residues. CDR3 sequence: CASSSHAVYF. CDR3 bases: TGTGCCAGCAGCTCCCACGCGGTATACTTC. Full variable domain (missing parts from reference TRBV7-2 and TRBJ2-5): GAGVSQSPSNKVTEKGKDVELRCDPISGHTALYWYRQSLGQGLEFLIYFQGNSAPDKSGLPSDRFSAERTGGSVSTLTIQRTQQEDSAVYLCASSSHAVYFGPGTRLLVL.

This sequence joins TRBV7-8 and TRBJ2-7; D is possibly TRBD2 (5 bases). The V and J ends lost 5 bases and 1 base respectively, with 12 bases between them. The CDR3 has 14 residues. Germline CDR1 and CDR2: SGHVS and FQNEAQ. The DNA of the CDR3 is TGTGCCAGCAGCGAGGGCTTTAGATCCTACGAGCAGTACTTC. Translation: CASSEGFRSYEQYF.

The J gene is TRBJ2-3, the V gene TRBV6-2 or TRBV6-3, with D unresolved. V was trimmed by 6 bases and J by 6 bases, leaving 10 bases between them. The CDR3 runs to 12 residues. CDR1 and CDR2 from the germline V gene are MNHEY and SVGEGT. The CDR3 is CASSPSEDTQYF. For the CDR3, the DNA is TGTGCCAGCAGCCCCTCGGAGGATACGCAGTATTTT.

This clonotype occurred many times. The chain links TRBV5-1 to TRBJ2-3; 11 bases agree with TRBD1. CDR1 is SGHRS, CDR2 YFSETQ, per germline. The CDR3 is made up of 16 amino acids. V shed 4 bases and J 3 bases; nucleotides not matched to a gene: 7. In DNA, the CDR3 is TGCGCCAGCAGCCTGGACAGGGGGCATATGACAGATACGCAGTATTTT. It specifies CASSLDRGHMTDTQYF.